The source of this T cell receptor beta chain is a study of CD8+ T cells in alopecia areata. Across the whole study: A 6-month off-drug phase came after tofacitinib, which had lasted 6 to 18 months.

In alopecia areata patients, both lesional scalp punch biopsies and peripheral blood were collected. This CDR3 spans 15 amino acids. Looked up from germline, CDR1 is SQVTM and CDR2 is ANQGSEA. V gave up 6 bases and J gave up 2 bases, with 17 bases separating them. It was cDNA, reverse transcribed from extracted RNA, that served as the sequencing template. Data came from immunoSEQ multiplex PCR; TCRdb stores just in-frame clones and leaves some out. The repertoire holds 100,000 to 150,000 clones, with roughly 50% as singletons. The sample consisted of CD8+ T cells sorted from blood, taken at week 0. This chain joins TRBV29-1 and TRBJ2-1; D is ambiguous. The receptor was isolated from a human donor with alopecia areata. Here the CDR3 DNA reads TGCAGCGTCGACCACAACTTTAGGACCTACAATGAGCAGTTCTTC. Residues: CSVDHNFRTYNEQFF.